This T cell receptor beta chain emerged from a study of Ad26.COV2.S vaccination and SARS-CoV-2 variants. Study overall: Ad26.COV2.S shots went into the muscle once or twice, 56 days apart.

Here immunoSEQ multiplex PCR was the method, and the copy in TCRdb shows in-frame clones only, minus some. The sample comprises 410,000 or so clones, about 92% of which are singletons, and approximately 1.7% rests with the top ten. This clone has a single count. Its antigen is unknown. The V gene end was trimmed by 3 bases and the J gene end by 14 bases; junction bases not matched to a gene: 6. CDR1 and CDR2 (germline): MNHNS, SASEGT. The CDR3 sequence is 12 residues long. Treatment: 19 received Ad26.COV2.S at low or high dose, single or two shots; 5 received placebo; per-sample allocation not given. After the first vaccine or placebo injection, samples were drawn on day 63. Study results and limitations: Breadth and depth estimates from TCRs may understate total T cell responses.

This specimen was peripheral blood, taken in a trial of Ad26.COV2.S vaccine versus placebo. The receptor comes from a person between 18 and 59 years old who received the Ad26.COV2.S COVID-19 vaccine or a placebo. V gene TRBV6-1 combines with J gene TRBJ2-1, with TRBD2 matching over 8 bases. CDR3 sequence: CASSDPGLGEFF. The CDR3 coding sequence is TGTGCCAGCAGTGATCCGGGACTAGGGGAGTTCTTC.